One sample yielded the 9 T cell receptor beta chains listed below, sequenced in a study of CXCR3-negative and CXCR3-positive naive CD8 T cells. Overall study results and limits: CXCR3-expressing naive cells carried TRB CDR3s more hydrophobic than those of CXCR3-negative naive cells.

UMI-tagged TRB cDNA libraries were built via 5' RACE. TCRdb reprocessed the 5' RACE reads and stores each CDR3 protein as one record, lacking DNA. The sample holds tens of thousands of distinct CDR3 sequences. Which antigens these TCRs recognize remains unknown. The sequenced sample was naive CXCR3+ CD8+ T cells from blood. Stated subset: CD45RO-CCR7+CD27+CD95- naive CD8+ T cells expressing CXCR3 (TNR3+). Receptors were obtained from a human donor in good health. Some clones in this sample may be carry-over from other donors' samples.

The genes are TRBV13 and TRBJ1-2. Germline assignment: CDR1 PRHDT and CDR2 FYEKMQ (reference sequence). CDR3 length equals 16 residues. The CDR3 sequence: CASSLGRETYAGGYTF.

V is TRBV29-1 and J is TRBJ2-7; as DNA is missing, the TRBD2 call by TCRdb cannot be tested. This CDR3 region has 12 residues. The V gene's germline CDR1 is SQVTM and CDR2 ANQGSEA. CDR3 sequence: CSVEFAGYEQYF.

This chain connects TRBV12-2 to TRBJ1-1; the D call from TCRdb, TRBD1, cannot be confirmed without DNA. TRBV12-2 is reported as a pseudogene. The CDR3 runs to 16 residues. CDR3 loop: CASRQRDRTAVAEAFF.

This chain joins TRBV14 and TRBJ2-5. This CDR3 region has 13 residues. The germline CDR1 and CDR2 sequences are SGHDN and FVKESK. This CDR3 is CASSQEKIETQYF.

The J gene is TRBJ2-7, the V gene TRBV6-2 or TRBV6-3; TCRdb reports TRBD2, a call that lacks DNA to check it against. CDR3 size: 17 residues. Germline CDR1 is MNHEY and CDR2 is SVGEGT. CDR3: CASSSREYLRVSYEQYF.

The chain employs TRBV28 and TRBJ2-5; the D call from TCRdb, TRBD1, cannot be confirmed without DNA. CDR3 length: 14 residues. CDR1 and CDR2 (germline): MDHEN, SYDVKM. The CDR3 region is CTSSLWGTGETQYF.

The rearrangement uses TRBV28 and TRBJ1-1. This CDR3 has 12 amino acids. Germline V gene lookup returns CDR1 MDHEN and CDR2 SYDVKM. CDR3 in amino acids: CASITETAEAFF.

The chain recombines TRBV6-4 with TRBJ2-1. This CDR3 has 15 amino acids. CDR1 and CDR2 (germline): MRHNA, SNTAGT. This CDR3 reads CASSEDGSSYNEQFF.

This chain uses TRBV29-1 with TRBJ2-6; TCRdb calls TRBD1, which cannot be checked without DNA. The CDR3 runs 16 residues. Per germline, CDR1 SQVTM and CDR2 ANQGSEA. The CDR3 is CSVTGTGGRAANVLTF.